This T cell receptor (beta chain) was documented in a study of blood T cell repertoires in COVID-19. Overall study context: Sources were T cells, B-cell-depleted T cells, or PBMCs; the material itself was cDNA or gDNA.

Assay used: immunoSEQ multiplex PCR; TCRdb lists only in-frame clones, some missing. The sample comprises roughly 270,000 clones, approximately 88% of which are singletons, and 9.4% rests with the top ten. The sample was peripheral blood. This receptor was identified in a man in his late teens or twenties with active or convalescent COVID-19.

The CDR3 here is CASSLHSSGGYEQYF. The CDR3 DNA reads TGCGCCAGCAGCTTGCATTCTAGCGGGGGGTACGAGCAGTACTTC. The chain couples TRBV5-1 to TRBJ2-7, with 11 positions matching TRBD2. Per the germline V gene, CDR1 is SGHRS and CDR2 is YFSETQ. This CDR3 has 15 residues. The J segment lost 4 bases and the V segment lost 1 base, leaving 4 bases of the junction unmatched.